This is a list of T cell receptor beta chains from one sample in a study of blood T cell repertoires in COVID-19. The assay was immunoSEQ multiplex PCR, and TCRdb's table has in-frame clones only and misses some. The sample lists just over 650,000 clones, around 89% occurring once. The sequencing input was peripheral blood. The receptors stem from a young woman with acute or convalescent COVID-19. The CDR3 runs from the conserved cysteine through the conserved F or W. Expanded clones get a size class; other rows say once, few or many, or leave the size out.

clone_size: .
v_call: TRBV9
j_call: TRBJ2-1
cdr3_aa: CASSVAWGGSIEQFF

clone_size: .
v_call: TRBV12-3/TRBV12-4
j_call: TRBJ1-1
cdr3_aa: CASSLRQGTEAFF

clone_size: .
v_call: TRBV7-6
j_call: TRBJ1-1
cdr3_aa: CASSLNLPRDTEAFF

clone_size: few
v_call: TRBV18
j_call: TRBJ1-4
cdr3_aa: CASSPPGGAEKLFF

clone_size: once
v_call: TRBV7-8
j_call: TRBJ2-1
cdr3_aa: CASSSPADWNNEQFF

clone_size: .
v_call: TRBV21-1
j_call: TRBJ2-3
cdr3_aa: CASSKALGREYTDTQYF

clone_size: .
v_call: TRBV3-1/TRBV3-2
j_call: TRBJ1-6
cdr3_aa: CASSQRLQGAYNSPLHF

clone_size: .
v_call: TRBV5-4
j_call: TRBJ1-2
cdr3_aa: CASNGQKGSNYGYTF

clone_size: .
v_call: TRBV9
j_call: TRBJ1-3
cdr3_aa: CASSAIQGGTIYF

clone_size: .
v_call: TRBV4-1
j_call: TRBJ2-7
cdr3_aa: CASSQGDLLYEQYF